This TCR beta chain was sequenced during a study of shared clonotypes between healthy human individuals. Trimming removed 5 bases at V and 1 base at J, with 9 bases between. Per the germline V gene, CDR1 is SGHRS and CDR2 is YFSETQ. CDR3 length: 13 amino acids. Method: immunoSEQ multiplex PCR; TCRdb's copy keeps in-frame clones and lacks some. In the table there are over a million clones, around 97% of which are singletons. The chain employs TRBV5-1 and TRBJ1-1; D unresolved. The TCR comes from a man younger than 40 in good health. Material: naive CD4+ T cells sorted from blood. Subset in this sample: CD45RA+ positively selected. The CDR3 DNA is TGCGCCAGCAGATCCCCCCGGAACACTGAAGCTTTCTTT. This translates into CASRSPRNTEAFF.